This T cell receptor (beta chain) was retrieved from a study of cytomegalovirus exposure and HLA in healthy donors. The V segment lost 4 bases and the J segment 7 bases; nucleotides outside the gene matches: 9. This CDR3 is built from 15 residues. From germline, CDR1 is SGHRS and CDR2 YFSETQ. PCR involved 60 Vbeta and 13 Jbeta primers. Repertoires were generated with immunoSEQ multiplex PCR, while TCRdb's copy carries only in-frame clones and drops some. The sample carries some 190,000 clones, roughly four fifths recorded once. V gene TRBV5-1 combines with J gene TRBJ1-3; 9 nucleotides line up with TRBD1. The sequencing input was PBMCs. This TCR derives from a woman aged 30 to 39 in good health and CMV-seropositive. The CDR3 spells CASSPEWDRENTIYF. CDR3 DNA sequence: TGCGCCAGCAGCCCTGAGTGGGACAGGGAGAACACCATATATTTT.